This T cell receptor beta chain derives from a study of blood T cell repertoires in COVID-19 (dated by TCRdb to the early 2020s). For the study in its entirety: Collaborator samples came from the United States, Italy and Spain and covered acute and convalescent phases of COVID-19. The repertoires were released in a freely available public database intended as a resource for research on the immune response to SARS-CoV-2. Where available, HLA class I and class II types were taken from metadata supplied by the sample provider and were not determined by assay-based typing. The samples were drawn from two sources: the first 160 participants of the ongoing ImmuneRACE study, and 1,254 subjects contributed by 6 global collaborators. The prospective study material was composed of cDNA or gDNA derived from T cells, B-cell-depleted T cells, or PBMCs. Sample metadata almost always included a de-identified subject ID, COVID-19 status, age in years and sex. The dataset comprised deeply sampled blood TCRbeta repertoires from subjects exposed to, actively infected with, or recovered from COVID-19. Summary of the overall study and its limitations: The amount of clinical and demographic metadata varied by source and participant and was provided uncurated.

In its sample, this clone was seen a few times. Which antigen it targets is not known. Base qualities are not at hand, and no much larger clone is one base apart. For CDR1 and CDR2, the germline V gene (reference sequence) lists SEHNR and FQNEAQ. V trim: 6 bases; J trim: 2 bases; unmatched bases: 6. The CDR3 contains 15 residues, cysteine and phenylalanine counted. Only CDR3 DNA remains: 45 bases, in frame from the first base. Whole blood was collected in K2EDTA tubes by collaborating institutions according to the institutions' own protocols. For TCRbeta analysis, collaborators shipped samples in one of three forms: frozen whole blood, isolated PBMCs, or DNA extracted from either of those sample types. The immunoSEQ Assay, a bias-controlled multiplex PCR, was used to amplify TCRbeta CDR3 regions from genomic DNA. The authors' analysis ran thus. Within the assay, amplification of reference gene primers was used to estimate how many nucleated cells each sample contained. To quantify the absolute abundance of each unique TCRbeta CDR3 rearrangement, sequence reads were collapsed and filtered. For each sample, productive Simpson clonality was calculated by taking the square root of Simpson's diversity index across productive rearrangements. TCRdb carries this immuneACCESS record with in-frame sequences only. Its versions omit some clonotypes, under half of them owing to an unresolved V gene in the studies checked, with the rest unexplained. The V and J calls and the clone size are those of that table, but D and trimming were determined from the DNA. Within this sample are 200,000 to 300,000 clones, with just under 85% of them counted one time only. Around 6.5% of the sample rests with the top ten.

The sequence joins TRBV7-9 to TRBJ1-3; TRBD1 matches 8 bases in the middle. This TCR was recovered from an older woman with active or convalescent COVID-19. The material sequenced was peripheral blood. CDR3 region: CASRVGQGTGNTIYF. In nucleotides, the sequence is TGTGCCAGCAGAGTAGGACAGGGAACTGGAAACACCATATATTTT.